This TCR beta chain stems from a study of OX40 agonist ivuxolimab in advanced cancers. At the level of the study: Three patients, one with hepatocellular carcinoma and two with cutaneous melanoma, achieved partial responses.

V lost 6 bases and J 4 bases, leaving 10 bases between the germline ends. The CDR3 length is 13 residues. From germline, CDR1 is ENHRY and CDR2 SYGVKD. Patients with autoimmune history or systemic immunosuppression were excluded. Sequencing used immunoSEQ multiplex PCR; TCRdb keeps in-frame clones, though not all of them. The sample has tens of thousands of clones; roughly four fifths are singletons. The rearrangement uses TRBV10-3 and TRBJ2-1; a weak D match, TRBD2 (6 bases). The TCR sequence derives from an adult with an advanced solid tumor such as melanoma, head and neck, liver or kidney cancer. The source was CD4+ or CD8+ T cells sorted from blood, collected in a trial of the OX40 agonist ivuxolimab. Here the CDR3 DNA reads TGTGCCATCAGCGATGCGGGGTACAATGAGCAGTTCTTC. The encoded protein is CAISDAGYNEQFF.